This is a list of T cell receptor beta chains from one sample in a study of blood T cell repertoires in COVID-19. The repertoire was sequenced with immunoSEQ multiplex PCR; TCRdb's copy has only in-frame clones and lacks some. The table records 200,000 to 250,000 clones, approximately 88% of them present only once. The specimen sequenced was peripheral blood. All receptors derive from a woman in her 30s with COVID-19, enrolled during active disease. CDR3s include the opening cysteine and the closing phenylalanine or tryptophan. Fields, in order: D gene, V gene, clone size, J gene, CDR3 protein, CDR3 DNA. D genes are given only for firm matches. Not every row has a clone size; where given, it reads once, few, many or a size class.

TRBD1	TRBV19	NA	TRBJ2-3	CASSPRDRGTDTQYF	TGTGCCAGTAGTCCCCGGGACAGGGGTACAGATACGCAGTATTTT
NA	TRBV4-2	NA	TRBJ2-1	CASSQVRLARYNEQFF	TGTGCCAGCAGCCAAGTGCGGCTAGCCCGGTACAATGAGCAGTTCTTC
NA	TRBV11-2	once	TRBJ2-3	CASSLRRRGTQYF	TGTGCCAGCAGCTTACGGAGGCGAGGTACGCAGTATTTT
TRBD2	TRBV7-2	NA	TRBJ2-5	CASSLGGGPQETQYF	TGTGCCAGCAGCTTAGGGGGAGGGCCGCAAGAGACCCAGTACTTC
NA	TRBV5-5	NA	TRBJ1-6	CASSRRWGGSNSPLHF	TGTGCCAGCAGCCGGAGGTGGGGTGGATCAAATTCACCCCTCCACTTT
NA	TRBV10-1	NA	TRBJ1-1	CASSEAREVTEAFF	TGCGCCAGCAGTGAGGCCCGAGAGGTGACTGAAGCTTTCTTT
NA	TRBV14	NA	TRBJ1-3	CASSHRGSGNTIYF	TGTGCCAGCAGCCACAGGGGATCCGGAAACACCATATATTTT
NA	TRBV28	NA	TRBJ2-7	CATRFALTYEQYF	TGTGCCACCCGGTTTGCTTTAACCTACGAGCAGTACTTC
NA	TRBV7-2	NA	TRBJ1-2	CASSLVGGAGYGYTF	TGTGCCAGCAGCTTAGTAGGGGGGGCTGGTTATGGCTACACCTTC
NA	TRBV7-8	NA	TRBJ1-3	CASSLGGPGNTIYF	TGTGCCAGCAGCTTAGGGGGGCCTGGAAACACCATATATTTT
TRBD1	TRBV7-8	NA	TRBJ1-2	CASSAGTEFNYGYTF	TGTGCCAGCAGCGCCGGGACAGAGTTTAACTATGGCTACACCTTC
NA	TRBV28	NA	TRBJ1-1	CASIMSSIRNTEAFF	TGTGCCAGCATTATGTCGAGCATTCGGAACACTGAAGCTTTCTTT
TRBD2	TRBV6-5	NA	TRBJ2-1	CASRGLAGEDEQFF	TGTGCCAGCAGGGGACTAGCGGGGGAGGATGAGCAGTTCTTC
NA	TRBV28	once	TRBJ2-3	CASRLRADTQYF	TGTGCCAGCAGGCTGAGGGCAGATACGCAGTATTTT
TRBD1	TRBV19	NA	TRBJ2-3	CASRKKPGQSTDTQYF	TGTGCCAGTAGAAAGAAACCGGGACAGAGCACAGATACGCAGTATTTT
NA	TRBV14	NA	TRBJ1-6	CASSQDHRIYNSPLHF	TGTGCCAGCAGCCAAGATCACAGAATCTATAATTCACCCCTCCACTTT
NA	TRBV28	NA	TRBJ1-2	CASSPLRGANYGYTF	TGTGCCAGCAGCCCGCTTAGGGGTGCTAACTATGGCTACACCTTC
TRBD1	TRBV2	once	TRBJ2-1	CASSEGDRGLWYNEQFF	TGTGCCAGCAGTGAGGGGGACAGGGGGCTGTGGTACAATGAGCAGTTCTTC
TRBD1	TRBV12-3/TRBV12-4	NA	TRBJ2-7	CASSDRGRDEQYF	TGTGCCAGCAGCGACAGGGGGCGCGACGAGCAGTACTTC
NA	TRBV7-9	NA	TRBJ1-1	CASSSSGTIKAFF	TGTGCCAGCAGCTCCTCAGGGACAATTAAAGCTTTCTTT
NA	TRBV5-1	once	TRBJ1-1	CASSSGPIMNTEAFF	TGCGCCAGCAGCTCTGGGCCCATCATGAACACTGAAGCTTTCTTT
NA	TRBV7-9	NA	TRBJ2-3	CASSLGTALIVTDTQYF	TGTGCCAGCAGCTTAGGGACAGCCTTAATAGTCACAGATACGCAGTATTTT
TRBD2	TRBV3-1/TRBV3-2	NA	TRBJ2-5	CASSKGLGGTQYF	TGTGCCAGCAGCAAGGGACTAGGGGGGACCCAGTACTTC
TRBD1	TRBV28	NA	TRBJ2-7	CASSLTTGGKYEQYF	TGTGCCAGCAGTTTAACTACAGGGGGGAAATACGAGCAGTACTTC
NA	TRBV3-1/TRBV3-2	few	TRBJ2-7	CASSQKTGTHYEQYF	TGTGCCAGCAGCCAAAAAACCGGGACACACTACGAGCAGTACTTC
NA	TRBV27	NA	TRBJ1-5	CASSLLGLSNQPQHF	TGTGCCAGCAGTTTACTCGGACTGAGCAATCAGCCCCAGCATTTT
TRBD1	TRBV6-5	NA	TRBJ1-2	CASSYSNIQGVNGYTF	TGTGCCAGCAGTTACTCGAATATTCAGGGGGTTAATGGCTACACCTTC
TRBD2	TRBV28	NA	TRBJ2-3	CASTSYWGLAADTQYF	TGTGCCAGCACCTCTTATTGGGGACTAGCAGCAGATACGCAGTATTTT
NA	TRBV9	NA	TRBJ2-1	CASSLASGPRNEQFF	TGTGCCAGCAGCTTGGCGAGCGGGCCCCGCAATGAGCAGTTCTTC
TRBD1	TRBV7-2	NA	TRBJ1-4	CASSPDRDNEKLFF	TGTGCCAGCAGCCCGGACAGGGACAATGAAAAACTGTTTTTT
TRBD1	TRBV6-2/TRBV6-3	NA	TRBJ1-1	CASSDGTGAQYEAFF	TGTGCCAGCAGTGACGGGACAGGGGCTCAATATGAAGCTTTCTTT
NA	TRBV19	once	TRBJ1-3	CASSIGDQGSVNTIYF	TGTGCCAGTAGTATAGGAGACCAGGGTTCGGTCAACACCATATATTTT
NA	TRBV5-1	NA	TRBJ1-1	CASSFGPRGTEAFF	TGCGCCAGCAGCTTTGGGCCCCGGGGCACTGAAGCTTTCTTT